One sample yielded the 3 T cell receptor beta chains listed below, sequenced in a study of blood T cell repertoires in COVID-19. Method: immunoSEQ multiplex PCR; TCRdb's copy keeps in-frame clones and lacks some. Counted here are approximately 330,000 clones, about 86% occurring once; the ten biggest clones make up roughly 4.2%. Sequencing was done on a sample of PBMCs or T cells enriched from blood (not recorded which). These receptors were obtained from a woman in her 40s with acute COVID-19.

J is TRBJ1-4 and V is TRBV7-2; 9 bases match TRBD1. Germline CDR1 is SGHTA and CDR2 is FQGNSA. V shed 6 bases and J 6 bases; nucleotides not matched to a gene: 5. This CDR3 region has 14 residues. CDR3 DNA: TGTGCCAGCAGTCAGGACAGGGGATATGAAAAACTGTTTTTT. Its protein product is CASSQDRGYEKLFF.

This clone was seen a few times. The CDR3 is CASSPSRTEANYGYTF. The DNA for the CDR3 is TGTGCCAGCAGCCCCAGCAGGACAGAAGCTAACTATGGCTACACCTTC. V is TRBV3-1 (or the pseudogene TRBV3-2) and J is TRBJ1-2; TRBD1 might be the D (6 bases). The CDR3 runs to 16 residues. Trimming removed 4 bases at V and 0 bases at J, with 15 bases between. Germline V lookup: CDR1 LGHDT, CDR2 YNNKEL (reference sequence).

As for this clone: The same CDR3 can be traced to other DNA sequences in this sample. The chain is built from TRBV5-4 and TRBJ1-1, with D unclear. The CDR3 is made up of 14 amino acids. The V end was cut by 0 bases, the J end by 1 base, with 7 bases between. CDR1 SGHNT and CDR2 YYREEE come from the germline V gene (reference sequence). This CDR3 is CASSLEAGNTEAFF. The CDR3, as DNA: TGTGCCAGCAGCTTGGAGGCAGGGAACACTGAAGCTTTCTTT.